This T cell receptor beta chain stems from a study of PD-L1 blockade in urothelial cancer. Trimming took 3 bases from V and 4 from J, leaving 16 bases between them. The CDR3 has 15 amino acids. Looked up from germline, CDR1 is SGDLS and CDR2 is YYNGEE. As for time point: pretreatment peripheral blood. Between 1 and 8 samples, pretreatment and on-treatment, were given by each patient. Here immunoSEQ multiplex PCR was the method, and the copy in TCRdb shows in-frame clones only, minus some. The repertoire holds 50,000 or so clones, with about 86% as singletons. The TCR sequence derives from a man aged 55 to 69 with urothelial cancer. Sequenced here: PBMCs, sampled around atezolizumab (anti-PD-L1) treatment. The chain carries TRBV9 and TRBJ1-1; TRBD1 is a possible D gene (6 bases). CDR3 loop: CASSATQGRTTEAFF. The CDR3 coding sequence is TGTGCCAGCAGCGCCACTCAGGGGCGGACCACTGAAGCTTTCTTT.